The source of this T cell receptor beta chain is a study of blood T cell repertoires in COVID-19. This clone was seen a few times. TCRdb's table, derived via immunoSEQ multiplex PCR, lists solely in-frame clones and lacks some. In the table there are 200,000 to 300,000 clones, approximately 89% of which are singletons. The J segment lost 1 base and the V segment lost 3 bases, leaving 2 bases of the junction unmatched. The CDR3 extends over 13 amino acids. Germline-derived CDR1 and CDR2 are SQVTM and ANQGSEA. J is TRBJ1-1 and V is TRBV29-1; TRBD1 agrees at 7 bases. Sequencing was done on a sample of PBMCs or T cells enriched from blood (not recorded which). This TCR came from a woman aged 18 to 35 who had recovered from COVID-19. As DNA, the CDR3 is TGCAGCGTTGAGACAGGGCCGAACACTGAAGCTTTCTTT. Encoded protein: CSVETGPNTEAFF.